Reported below is one T cell receptor (beta chain). Its specificity is not known. The entry originates in a study of T-cell memory formation after mild COVID-19. Study results and limitations: Researchers could not confirm that second-wave clones peaking on day 37 targeted SARS-CoV-2.

The V end lost 5 bases, the J end lost 3 bases, and 5 bases lay between the germline ends. Germline CDR1 reads SNHLY; CDR2 reads FYNNEI. CDR3 length equals 11 residues. TCRdb re-called the 5' RACE reads through MiXCR, storing one row per CDR3 protein. This sample has about 180,000 distinct CDR3 sequences, with 18% found just once. The sequenced material came from PBMCs or a T cell subset sorted from them (not recorded which). This rearrangement joins TRBV2 to TRBJ2-7; D is undetermined. The clonotype was recovered from a man aged 18 to 29 who had mild COVID-19 (a few samples of this study predate the infection). Cell type and time point are not known. The CDR3 bases are TGTGCCAGCAGTTTTAGCTACGAGCAGTACGTC. It is translated as CASSFSYEQYV.